Below are 6 T cell receptor beta chains sequenced from a single sample in a study of blood T cell repertoires in COVID-19. Profiling relied on immunoSEQ multiplex PCR, and the TCRdb table lists in-frame clones only, not all of them. The table includes a few hundred thousand clones, approximately 88% detected once. The source material was peripheral blood. These receptors were collected from a woman aged 25 to 45 with COVID-19, enrolled during active disease.

The V gene is TRBV27, the J gene TRBJ1-1; 7 bases are a match to TRBD1. The CDR3 covers 15 residues. The junction had 3 bases not matched to a gene; V was cut back by 1 base and J by 1 base. Germline values: CDR1 MNHEY, CDR2 SMNVEV (reference sequence). As DNA, the CDR3 is TGTGCCAGCAGTTTATACAGGGGATCGAACACTGAAGCTTTCTTT. Protein sequence: CASSLYRGSNTEAFF.

This chain uses TRBV5-5 with TRBJ2-6; TRBD1 aligns across 7 bases. Germline CDR1 and CDR2: SGHKS and YYEKEE (reference sequence). With V trimmed by 4 bases and J by 13 bases, 5 bases remained unmatched. This CDR3 region has 12 residues. CDR3 region: CASSAQGVVLTF. CDR3 in DNA: TGTGCCAGCAGCGCGCAGGGGGTAGTCCTGACTTTC.

This sequence joins TRBV6-6 and TRBJ2-1; possible D gene TRBD2, 7 bases. This CDR3 has 16 residues. V was shortened by 5 bases and J by 10 bases, with 24 bases between the two germline ends. Germline V lookup: CDR1 MNHNY, CDR2 SVGAGI (reference sequence). The CDR3 protein is CASSPEGGYLPREQFF. CDR3 coding DNA: TGTGCCAGCAGTCCGGAGGGGGGGTATCTCCCCAGGGAGCAGTTCTTC.

V and J are TRBV4-3 and TRBJ2-2; 7 nucleotides agree with TRBD2. The J segment lost 4 bases and the V segment lost 4 bases, leaving 12 bases of the junction unmatched. The germline V gene has CDR1 LGHNA and CDR2 YSLEER. This CDR3 spans 17 amino acids. CDR3 DNA: TGCGCCAGCAGCCCCTTTCTGACGGGAGGAGGCACCGGGGAGCTGTTTTTT. Encoded protein: CASSPFLTGGGTGELFF.

The V call is TRBV14, the J call TRBJ2-7; D is possibly TRBD1 (5 bases). This CDR3 is built from 15 residues. Trimming took off 4 bases at V and 3 bases at J, with 16 bases between the two ends. Germline assignment: CDR1 SGHDN and CDR2 FVKESK. The CDR3 loop is CASSPLTVTVYEQYF. In DNA form, the CDR3 reads TGTGCCAGCAGCCCCCTGACAGTAACTGTCTACGAGCAGTACTTC.

The chain employs TRBV5-6 and TRBJ1-1; a possible D gene is TRBD1 (5 bases). The germline gives CDR1 SGHDT, CDR2 YYEEEE. V lost 6 bases and J 4 bases, leaving 19 bases between the germline ends. The CDR3 contains 15 residues. The CDR3 DNA is TGTGCCAGCATTAGGGGAGGGGCAGGGTTCACTGAAGCTTTCTTT. Protein sequence: CASIRGGAGFTEAFF.